This entry concerns a single T cell receptor beta chain. What it binds is not known. The data were obtained in a study of OX40 agonist ivuxolimab in advanced cancers. In the study overall: The drug used for patients, ivuxolimab, was an agonistic anti-OX40 (CD134) antibody. Therapy given before enrollment (anti-PD-1, anti-PD-L1 or anti-CTLA-4) was allowed, and 30% to 50% had some. General study results and limits: Clonal expansion by week 6 occurred in CD4+ and CD8+ blood T cells (at 0.1 to 3.0 mg/kg).

The data were produced by immunoSEQ multiplex PCR, yet TCRdb's version contains in-frame clones alone and is incomplete. The table shows 50,000 to 75,000 clones, with around 86% occurring only once. Material: CD4+ or CD8+ T cells sorted from blood, obtained in a trial of the OX40 agonist ivuxolimab. The clonotype was recovered from an adult with an advanced solid tumor such as melanoma, head and neck, liver or kidney cancer.

CDR3 sequence reads: CASSETAYTEAFF. The CDR3 DNA is TGTGCCAGCAGCGAGACAGCATACACTGAAGCTTTCTTT. This chain joins TRBV5-6 and TRBJ1-1; D may be TRBD1 (5 bases). The germline gives CDR1 SGHDT, CDR2 YYEEEE. Between the trimmed V and J ends, which lost 4 bases and 3 bases, there was a span of 10 bases. The CDR3 consists of 13 residues.